The 22 T cell receptor beta chains presented below share a single source sample, sequenced in a study of T cells expressing NK-cell markers. TCRdb reprocessed the 5' RACE reads and stores each CDR3 protein as one record, lacking DNA. This listing includes 400,000 to 450,000 distinct CDR3 sequences. The sequencing sample was made of blood T cells: a sorted CD56 or NKG2C T cell subset, CD4+ or CD8+ T cells, or bulk PBMC T cells (not recorded which). The receptors here all came from a woman aged 18 to 75 in good health.

The chain couples TRBV6-2 or TRBV6-3 to TRBJ2-5. The CDR3 is 17 amino acids. Per germline, CDR1 MNHEY and CDR2 SVGEGT. The CDR3 sequence: CASSYSGRLEFRETQYF.

This chain links TRBV19 with TRBJ2-1. The CDR3 covers 14 residues. Germline-derived CDR1 and CDR2 are LNHDA and SQIVND (reference sequence). CDR3 loop: CASSDTNSYDEQFF.

The chain carries TRBV4-3 and TRBJ2-3; the D call of TRBD1 rests on TCRdb alone, since no DNA is present to check it. CDR3 size: 19 residues. Germline values: CDR1 LGHNA, CDR2 YSLEER. The CDR3: CASSQDRLKGRTSTDTQYF.

Here the CDR3 reads CASSLNRVFRAGEGFF. The chain carries TRBV28 and TRBJ2-1; TCRdb names TRBD2, which stays unverified in the absence of DNA. CDR1 and CDR2 from the germline V gene are MDHEN and SYDVKM. The CDR3 loop spans 16 amino acids.

The genes are TRBV7-2 and TRBJ2-4. This CDR3 spans 16 amino acids. Germline V gives CDR1 SGHTA, CDR2 FQGNSA. CDR3 protein: CASSAFELTAKNIQYF. Combining the CDR3 with reference TRBV7-2 and TRBJ2-4 gives the whole variable domain GAGVSQSPSNKVTEKGKDVELRCDPISGHTALYWYRQSLGQGLEFLIYFQGNSAPDKSGLPSDRFSAERTGGSVSTLTIQRTQQEDSAVYLCASSAFELTAKNIQYFGAGTRLSVL.

The rearrangement links TRBV29-1 to TRBJ2-1; TCRdb picks TRBD1, but there is no DNA to check that call. Germline values: CDR1 SQVTM, CDR2 ANQGSEA. CDR3 length: 14 amino acids. The CDR3 region is CSVEVQGSLNEQFF.

This rearrangement joins TRBV5-1 to TRBJ1-4. The V gene's germline CDR1 is SGHRS and CDR2 YFSETQ. The CDR3 is made up of 13 amino acids. Here the CDR3 reads CASSRTSYEKLFF.

V gene TRBV9 combines with J gene TRBJ2-7; TCRdb outputs TRBD1, but without DNA this stays unchecked. CDR3 length: 14 amino acids. Germline CDR1 reads SGDLS; CDR2 reads YYNGEE. The CDR3 spells CASSVEGESGEQYF.

The CDR3 reads CASSFRTGDSNQPQHF. The V and J genes are TRBV5-5 and TRBJ1-5; TCRdb picks TRBD1, but there is no DNA to check that call. The CDR3 extends over 16 amino acids. Germline V CDR1 and CDR2: SGHKS, YYEKEE (reference sequence).

The chain joins TRBV6-5 to TRBJ2-2; absent DNA, TCRdb's TRBD1 call cannot be checked. Germline V gives CDR1 MNHEY, CDR2 SVGAGI. The CDR3 is 15 amino acids. The CDR3 reads CASSNIGVYTGELFF.

The chain couples TRBV29-1 to TRBJ2-3; the TCRdb call, TRBD1, lacks DNA for checking. The CDR3 has 13 residues. Germline V gene lookup returns CDR1 SQVTM and CDR2 ANQGSEA. The CDR3 is CSGGTGWTDTQYF.

The V and J genes are TRBV4-2 and TRBJ2-7; TCRdb designates TRBD1, a call that cannot be tested without DNA. Germline CDR1 and CDR2: LGHNA and YNFKEQ. The CDR3 has 17 residues. This CDR3 is CASSQEGGESRSYEQYF.

The chain couples TRBV13 to TRBJ2-7. The CDR3 contains 13 residues. Germline V gene sequence: CDR1 PRHDT, CDR2 FYEKMQ (reference sequence). CDR3 in amino acids: CASSLRVTYEQYF. The whole variable domain, remainder taken from reference TRBV13 and TRBJ2-7, is AAGVIQSPRHLIKEKRETATLKCYPIPRHDTVYWYQQGPGQDPQFLISFYEKMQSDKGSIPDRFSAQQFSDYHSELNMSSLELGDSALYFCASSLRVTYEQYFGPGTRLTVT.

The rearrangement joins TRBV4-1 to TRBJ2-3; TCRdb's assignment of TRBD1 cannot be checked, as there is no DNA. Germline CDR1 and CDR2: MGHRA and YSYEKL. This CDR3 is 14 amino acids long. This CDR3 reads CASSQGAGLDTQYF.

The V and J genes are TRBV20-1 and TRBJ2-5; absent DNA, TCRdb's TRBD1 call cannot be checked. In germline, CDR1 is DFQATT, CDR2 SNEGSKA (reference sequence). The CDR3 is 13 residues long. The CDR3 loop is CSARHGGKETQYF.

The J gene is TRBJ2-3, the V gene TRBV7-2; TCRdb picks TRBD1, but there is no DNA to check that call. In germline, CDR1 is SGHTA, CDR2 FQGNSA. There are 14 residues in the CDR3. This CDR3 is CASSSGQGPLGQYF.

The J gene is TRBJ1-3, the V gene TRBV11-2. The CDR3 is 17 residues long. From germline, CDR1 is SGHAT and CDR2 FQNNGV. The CDR3: CASSLEGGGIAGNTIYF. Supplemented by reference TRBV11-2 and TRBJ1-3, the full variable domain reads EAGVAQSPRYKIIEKRQSVAFWCNPISGHATLYWYQQILGQGPKLLIQFQNNGVVDDSQLPKDRFSAERLKGVDSTLKIQPAKLEDSAVYLCASSLEGGGIAGNTIYFGEGSWLTVV.

V is TRBV4-3 and J is TRBJ2-1; TCRdb's D call of TRBD1 is untestable without DNA. Germline V gives CDR1 LGHNA, CDR2 YSLEER. The CDR3 runs to 15 residues. This CDR3 is CASSQGGSEFDEQFF.

The chain couples TRBV20-1 to TRBJ2-3; TCRdb outputs TRBD1, but without DNA this stays unchecked. The V gene's germline CDR1 is DFQATT and CDR2 SNEGSKA (reference sequence). The length of the CDR3 is 16 residues. The CDR3 is CSARVKATPLTDTQYF.

This chain uses TRBV21-1 with TRBJ1-1; the D call from TCRdb, TRBD1, cannot be confirmed without DNA. TRBV21-1 is reported as a pseudogene. The CDR3 contains 15 residues. The CDR3 is CASSSRGGRDTEAFF.

J is TRBJ2-5 and V is TRBV7-3; TCRdb lists TRBD2, though no DNA is available to test this call. CDR3 size: 17 residues. The V gene's germline CDR1 is SGHTA and CDR2 FQGTGA. The CDR3 is CASSPGLAAEGRETQYF.

The CDR3 sequence: CSARERGGELFF. The chain recombines TRBV20-1 with TRBJ2-2; TCRdb reports TRBD1, a call that lacks DNA to check it against. Germline values: CDR1 DFQATT, CDR2 SNEGSKA (reference sequence). This CDR3 has 12 amino acids.